The present T cell receptor beta chain was sequenced within a study of blood T cell repertoires in COVID-19. Across the whole study: From T cells, B-cell-depleted T cells, or PBMCs came the material, which was cDNA or gDNA.

Recovered participants had two consecutive negative NP/OP PCR tests, healthcare professional clearance, or symptom resolution. Original methodology: The authors estimated nucleated cell counts from reference gene primer amplification. The assay was immunoSEQ multiplex PCR, and TCRdb's table has in-frame clones only and misses some. The DNA was the basis for D and trimming; V, J and clone size are from that table. The table lists about 130,000 clones, around nine tenths of them singletons. The CDR3 length is 13 residues. Germline assignment: CDR1 SGHDN and CDR2 FVKESK. Trimming took off 3 bases at V and 5 bases at J, with 10 bases between the two ends.

The genes are TRBV14 and TRBJ1-1; D not resolved. Material: PBMCs or T cells enriched from blood (not recorded which). The TCR was taken from a woman between 50 and 59 years old who had recovered from COVID-19. The CDR3 nucleotides read TGTGCCAGCAGCCAGGCTGCCCTTACTGAAGCTTTCTTT. Protein sequence: CASSQAALTEAFF. Full variable domain (missing parts from reference TRBV14 and TRBJ1-1): EAGVTQFPSHSVIEKGQTVTLRCDPISGHDNLYWYRRVMGKEIKFLLHFVKESKQDESGMPNNRFLAERTGGTYSTLKVQPAELEDSGVYFCASSQAALTEAFFGQGTRLTVV.